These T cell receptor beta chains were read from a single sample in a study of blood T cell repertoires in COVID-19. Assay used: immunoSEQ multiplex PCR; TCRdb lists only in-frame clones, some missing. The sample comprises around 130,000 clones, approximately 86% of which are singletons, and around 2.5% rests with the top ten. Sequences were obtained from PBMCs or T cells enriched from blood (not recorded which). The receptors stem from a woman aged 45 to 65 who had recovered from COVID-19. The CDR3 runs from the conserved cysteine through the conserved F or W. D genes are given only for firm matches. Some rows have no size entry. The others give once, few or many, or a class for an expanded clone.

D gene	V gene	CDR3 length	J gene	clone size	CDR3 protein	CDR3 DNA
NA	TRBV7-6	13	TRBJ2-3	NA	CASSGGETDTQYF	TGTGCCAGCAGCGGGGGCGAGACAGATACGCAGTATTTT
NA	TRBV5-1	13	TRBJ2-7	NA	CASRAQGSYEQYF	TGCGCCAGCAGAGCTCAGGGGTCCTACGAGCAGTACTTC
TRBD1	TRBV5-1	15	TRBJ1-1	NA	CASSLPGQETNEAFF	TGCGCCAGCAGCTTACCGGGACAGGAAACTAATGAAGCTTTCTTT
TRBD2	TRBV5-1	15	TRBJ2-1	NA	CASSPGLAGGNEQFF	TGCGCCAGCAGCCCGGGACTAGCGGGGGGCAATGAGCAGTTCTTC
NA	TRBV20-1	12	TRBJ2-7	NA	CSASPGNHEQYF	TGCAGTGCTAGTCCGGGGAATCACGAGCAGTACTTC
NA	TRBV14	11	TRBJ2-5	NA	CASSRGETQYF	TGTGCCAGCAGCCGCGGAGAGACCCAGTACTTC
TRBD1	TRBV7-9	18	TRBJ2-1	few	CASSLPGQGSLRDNEQFF	TGTGCCAGCAGTTTGCCGGGACAGGGGTCTCTTAGGGACAATGAGCAGTTCTTC
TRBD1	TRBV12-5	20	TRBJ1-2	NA	CASGLVLILKSDRDDYGYTF	TGTGCTAGTGGTTTGGTACTTATACTCAAATCCGACAGGGATGACTATGGCTACACCTTC
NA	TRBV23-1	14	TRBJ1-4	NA	CARPGGVSNEKLFF	TGCGCCCGCCCGGGGGGGGTCTCAAATGAAAAACTGTTTTTT
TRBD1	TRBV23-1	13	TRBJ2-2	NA	CASTYRGAGELFF	TGCGCCAGCACCTACAGGGGCGCCGGGGAGCTGTTTTTT
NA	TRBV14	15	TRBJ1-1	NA	CASSQVVVQNTEAFF	TGTGCCAGCAGCCAAGTAGTGGTTCAAAACACTGAAGCTTTCTTT
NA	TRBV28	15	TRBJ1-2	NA	CASSWSGQPIYGYTF	TGTGCCAGCAGTTGGTCCGGACAGCCAATCTATGGCTACACCTTC
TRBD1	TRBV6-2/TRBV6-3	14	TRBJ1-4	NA	CASSGTEKNEKLFF	TGTGCCAGCAGTGGGACAGAGAAGAATGAAAAACTGTTTTTT
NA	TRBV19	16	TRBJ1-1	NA	CASSPRTGGRFTEAFF	TGTGCCAGTAGTCCTCGGACGGGAGGGAGATTCACTGAAGCTTTCTTT
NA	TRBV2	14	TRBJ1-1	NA	CASSEQGGNTEAFF	TGTGCCAGCAGTGAACAAGGGGGGAACACTGAAGCTTTCTTT
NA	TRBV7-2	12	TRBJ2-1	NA	CASSFFGDEQFF	TGTGCCAGCAGCTTTTTCGGGGATGAGCAGTTCTTC
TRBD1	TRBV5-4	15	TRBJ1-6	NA	CASSLEVTGNSPLHF	TGTGCCAGCAGCTTGGAGGTGACAGGGAATTCACCCCTCCACTTT
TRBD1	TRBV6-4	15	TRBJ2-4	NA	CASSRGTGVSDIQYF	TGTGCCAGCAGTCGGGGAACAGGGGTTTCGGACATTCAGTACTTC
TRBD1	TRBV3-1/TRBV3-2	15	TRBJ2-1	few	CASSQGDNSYNEQFF	TGTGCCAGCAGTCAGGGGGACAATTCCTACAATGAGCAGTTCTTC
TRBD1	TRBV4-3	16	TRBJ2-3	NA	CASSQDRDSSTDTQYF	TGCGCCAGCAGCCAGGACAGGGACAGCAGCACAGATACGCAGTATTTT
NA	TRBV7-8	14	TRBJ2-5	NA	CASSPLAVGETQYF	TGTGCCAGCAGTCCGCTCGCGGTGGGAGAGACCCAGTACTTC
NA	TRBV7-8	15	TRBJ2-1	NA	CASSGGGLGHNEQFF	TGTGCCAGCAGCGGTGGGGGCCTTGGGCACAATGAGCAGTTCTTC
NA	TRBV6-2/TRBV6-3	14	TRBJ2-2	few	CASSPGITAGELFF	TGTGCCAGCAGTCCCGGGATCACGGCCGGGGAGCTGTTTTTT
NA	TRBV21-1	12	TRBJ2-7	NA	CASSARLDEQYF	TGTGCCAGCAGCGCACGCTTAGACGAGCAGTACTTC
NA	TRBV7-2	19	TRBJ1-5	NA	CASSSLRLLNSYSNQPQHF	TGTGCCAGCAGCTCCCTCAGGCTCCTAAATTCCTATAGCAATCAGCCCCAGCATTTT
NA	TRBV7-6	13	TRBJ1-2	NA	CASSPGQSYGYTF	TGTGCCAGCAGCCCCGGACAGTCCTATGGCTACACCTTC
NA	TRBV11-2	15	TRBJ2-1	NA	CASNRRGGLGDEQFF	TGTGCCAGCAATCGGAGGGGGGGCCTGGGCGATGAGCAGTTCTTC
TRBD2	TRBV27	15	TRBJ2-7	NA	CASSSTQRGHYEQYF	TGTGCCAGCAGTTCCACCCAGCGGGGCCATTACGAGCAGTACTTC
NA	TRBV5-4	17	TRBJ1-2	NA	CASSSDGSSTQGVGYTF	TGTGCCAGCAGCTCCGATGGATCCTCCACACAGGGAGTTGGCTACACCTTC
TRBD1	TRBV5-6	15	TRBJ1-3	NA	CASNPRTGSGNTIYF	TGTGCCAGCAACCCTAGGACAGGGTCGGGAAACACCATATATTTT
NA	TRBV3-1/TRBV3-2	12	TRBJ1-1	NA	CASSPDRTEAFF	TGTGCCAGCAGCCCAGACCGGACTGAAGCTTTCTTT
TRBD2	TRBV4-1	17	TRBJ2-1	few	CASSQDGSGGAYNEQFF	TGCGCCAGCAGCCAAGATGGTAGCGGGGGCGCTTACAATGAGCAGTTCTTC
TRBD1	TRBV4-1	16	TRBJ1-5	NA	CASSHFDRGSNQPQHF	TGCGCCAGCAGCCACTTTGACAGGGGCAGCAATCAGCCCCAGCATTTT
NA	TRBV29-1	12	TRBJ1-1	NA	CSVEREVPEAFF	TGCAGCGTTGAACGAGAGGTGCCTGAAGCTTTCTTT
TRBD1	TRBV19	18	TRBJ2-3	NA	CASSIGNPGTGVTDTQYF	TGTGCCAGTAGTATAGGCAATCCCGGGACAGGGGTGACAGATACGCAGTATTTT
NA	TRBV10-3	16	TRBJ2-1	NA	CAILIAQGPSDNEQFF	TGTGCCATCCTTATCGCACAGGGCCCCTCCGACAATGAGCAGTTCTTC
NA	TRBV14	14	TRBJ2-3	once	CASSRGDLADTQYF	TGTGCCAGCAGCCGAGGGGACTTGGCAGATACGCAGTATTTT
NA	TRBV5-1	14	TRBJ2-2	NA	CASRQTVNTGELFF	TGCGCCAGCAGGCAGACAGTCAACACCGGGGAGCTGTTTTTT
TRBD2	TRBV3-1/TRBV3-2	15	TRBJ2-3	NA	CASSVLRGTTDTQYF	TGTGCCAGCAGCGTTCTGCGGGGGACCACAGATACGCAGTATTTT
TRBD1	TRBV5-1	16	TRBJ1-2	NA	CASSWNPGTGGIGYTF	TGCGCCAGCAGCTGGAACCCAGGGACAGGGGGTATAGGCTACACCTTC
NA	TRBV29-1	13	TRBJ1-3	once	CSVAGGSGNTIYF	TGCAGCGTAGCGGGCGGGTCTGGAAACACCATATATTTT
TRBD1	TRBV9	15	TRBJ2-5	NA	CASSVDRGRGETQYF	TGTGCCAGCAGCGTCGACAGGGGTCGGGGAGAGACCCAGTACTTC
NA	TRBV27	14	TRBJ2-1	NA	CASKEVQGHNEQFF	TGTGCCAGCAAGGAGGTTCAGGGGCACAATGAGCAGTTCTTC
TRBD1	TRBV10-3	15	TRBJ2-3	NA	CAISPGTGFTDTQYF	TGTGCCATCAGCCCCGGGACAGGGTTCACAGATACGCAGTATTTT
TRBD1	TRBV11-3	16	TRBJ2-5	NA	CASSLLGQGASETQYF	TGTGCCAGCAGCCTGCTAGGACAGGGGGCTTCAGAGACCCAGTACTTC
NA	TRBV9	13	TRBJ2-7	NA	CASSEEPAYEQYF	TGTGCCAGCAGCGAGGAGCCCGCCTACGAGCAGTACTTC
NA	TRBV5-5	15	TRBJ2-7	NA	CASSTDREGAYEQYF	TGTGCCAGCAGCACTGACCGCGAGGGAGCCTACGAGCAGTACTTC
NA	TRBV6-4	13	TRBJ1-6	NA	CASSEQRDSPLHF	TGTGCCAGCAGTGAACAGAGGGATTCACCCCTCCACTTT
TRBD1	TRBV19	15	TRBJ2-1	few	CATIKRDRAYNEQFF	TGTGCCACCATAAAAAGGGACAGGGCGTACAATGAGCAGTTCTTC
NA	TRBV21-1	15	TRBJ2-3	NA	CASSKERGATDTQYF	TGTGCCAGCAGCAAAGAAAGAGGAGCCACAGATACGCAGTATTTT
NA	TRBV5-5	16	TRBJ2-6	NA	CASSPGQRSGANVLTF	TGTGCCAGCAGCCCAGGACAGCGCTCTGGGGCCAACGTCCTGACTTTC
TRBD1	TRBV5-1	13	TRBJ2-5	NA	CATGTGGLETQYF	TGCGCCACCGGGACAGGAGGCTTAGAGACCCAGTACTTC
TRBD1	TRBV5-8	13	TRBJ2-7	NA	CASSFGQEYEQYF	TGTGCCAGCAGCTTCGGACAGGAGTACGAGCAGTACTTC